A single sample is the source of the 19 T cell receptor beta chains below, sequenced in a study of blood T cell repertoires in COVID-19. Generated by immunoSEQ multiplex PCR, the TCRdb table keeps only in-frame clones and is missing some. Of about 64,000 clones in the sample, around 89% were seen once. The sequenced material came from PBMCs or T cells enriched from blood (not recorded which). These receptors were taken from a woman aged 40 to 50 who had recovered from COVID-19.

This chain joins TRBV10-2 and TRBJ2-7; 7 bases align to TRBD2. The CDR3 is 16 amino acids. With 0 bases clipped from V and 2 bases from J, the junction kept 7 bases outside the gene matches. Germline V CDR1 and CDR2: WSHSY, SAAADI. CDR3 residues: CASSESPAGVAYEQYF. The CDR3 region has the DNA TGCGCCAGCAGTGAGTCGCCTGCGGGGGTGGCCTACGAGCAGTACTTC.

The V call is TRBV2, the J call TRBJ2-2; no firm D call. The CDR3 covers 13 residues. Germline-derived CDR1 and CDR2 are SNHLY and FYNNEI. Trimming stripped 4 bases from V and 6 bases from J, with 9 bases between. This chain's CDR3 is CASSGAPSGELFF. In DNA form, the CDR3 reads TGTGCCAGCAGTGGGGCCCCGTCCGGGGAGCTGTTTTTT.

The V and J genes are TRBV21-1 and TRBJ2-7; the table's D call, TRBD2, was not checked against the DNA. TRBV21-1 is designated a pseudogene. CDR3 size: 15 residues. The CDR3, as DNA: TGTGCCAGCAGCAAATCGAGGCAGACTTCGGGCGAGCAGTACTTC. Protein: CASSKSRQTSGEQYF.

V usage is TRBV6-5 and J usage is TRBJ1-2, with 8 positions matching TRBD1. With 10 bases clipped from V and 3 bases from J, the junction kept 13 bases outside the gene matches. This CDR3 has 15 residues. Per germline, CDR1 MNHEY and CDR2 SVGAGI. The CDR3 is CATSISGQGDYGYTF. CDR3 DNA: TGTGCCACCTCGATTTCCGGACAGGGAGACTATGGCTACACCTTC.

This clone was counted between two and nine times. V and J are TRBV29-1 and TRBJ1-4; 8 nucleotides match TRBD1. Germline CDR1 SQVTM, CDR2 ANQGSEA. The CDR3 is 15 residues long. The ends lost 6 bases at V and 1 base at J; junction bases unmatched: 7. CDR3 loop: CSVQGQGVTNEKLFF. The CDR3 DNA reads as TGCAGCGTGCAAGGACAGGGTGTAACTAATGAAAAACTGTTTTTT.

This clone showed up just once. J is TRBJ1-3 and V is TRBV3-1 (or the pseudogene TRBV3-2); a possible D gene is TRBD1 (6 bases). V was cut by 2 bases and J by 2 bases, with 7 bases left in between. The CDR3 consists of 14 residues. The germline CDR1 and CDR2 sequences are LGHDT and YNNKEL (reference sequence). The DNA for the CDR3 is TGTGCCAGCAGCCAACAGGGGACTGGAAACACCATATATTTT. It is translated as CASSQQGTGNTIYF.

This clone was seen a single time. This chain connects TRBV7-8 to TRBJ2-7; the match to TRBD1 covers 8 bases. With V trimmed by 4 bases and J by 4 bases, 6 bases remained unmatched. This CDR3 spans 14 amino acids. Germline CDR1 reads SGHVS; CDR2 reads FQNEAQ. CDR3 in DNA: TGTGCCAGCAGCTCCAGGGGGCGCGGGTACGAGCAGTACTTC. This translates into CASSSRGRGYEQYF.

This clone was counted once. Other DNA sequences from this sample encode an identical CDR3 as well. CDR3 region: CASSYDRGNYGYTF. As DNA, the CDR3 is TGTGCCAGCAGTTATGACAGGGGTAACTATGGCTACACCTTC. The chain employs TRBV6-5 and TRBJ1-2; 8 nucleotides line up with TRBD1. V dropped 3 bases and J dropped 1; count of bases not matched to a gene: 1. Germline values: CDR1 MNHEY, CDR2 SVGAGI. The CDR3 consists of 14 residues.

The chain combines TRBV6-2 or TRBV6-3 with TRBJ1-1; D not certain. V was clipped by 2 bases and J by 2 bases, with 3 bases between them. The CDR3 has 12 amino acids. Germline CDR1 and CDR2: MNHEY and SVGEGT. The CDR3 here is CASSYTNTEAFF. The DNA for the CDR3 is TGTGCCAGCAGTTACACTAACACTGAAGCTTTCTTT.

This CDR3 is CSVSGGGIGYTF. Here the CDR3 DNA reads TGCAGCGTTTCAGGGGGCGGAATCGGCTACACCTTC. The chain couples TRBV29-1 to TRBJ1-2; 8 nucleotides align to TRBD1. This CDR3 spans 12 amino acids. V gave up 5 bases and J gave up 8 bases; unmatched junction bases: 7. The germline gives CDR1 SQVTM, CDR2 ANQGSEA.

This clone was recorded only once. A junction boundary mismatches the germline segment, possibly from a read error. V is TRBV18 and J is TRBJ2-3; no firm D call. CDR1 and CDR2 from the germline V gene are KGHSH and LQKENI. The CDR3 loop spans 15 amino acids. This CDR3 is CASSTPLSSTDTQYF. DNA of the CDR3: TGTGCCAGCTCAACACCTCTTTCTAGCACAGATACGCAGTATTTT.

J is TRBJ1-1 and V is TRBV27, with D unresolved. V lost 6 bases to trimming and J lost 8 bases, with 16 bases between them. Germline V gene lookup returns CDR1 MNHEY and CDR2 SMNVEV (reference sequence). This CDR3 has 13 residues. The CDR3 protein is CASRLTPRGEAFF. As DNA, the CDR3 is TGTGCCAGCAGACTCACTCCGCGGGGAGAAGCTTTCTTT.

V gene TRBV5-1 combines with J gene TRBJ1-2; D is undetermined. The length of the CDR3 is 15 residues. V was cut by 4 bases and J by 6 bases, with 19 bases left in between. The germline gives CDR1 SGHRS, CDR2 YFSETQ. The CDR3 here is CASSPGRTRGNGYTF. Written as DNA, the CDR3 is TGCGCCAGCAGCCCCGGACGGACTAGAGGTAATGGCTACACCTTC.

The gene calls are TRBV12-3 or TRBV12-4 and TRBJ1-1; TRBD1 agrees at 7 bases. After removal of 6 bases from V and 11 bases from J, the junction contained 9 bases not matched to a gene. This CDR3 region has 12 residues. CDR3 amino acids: CASRGGQRAAFF. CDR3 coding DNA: TGTGCCAGCAGGGGGGGACAGAGAGCGGCTTTCTTT.

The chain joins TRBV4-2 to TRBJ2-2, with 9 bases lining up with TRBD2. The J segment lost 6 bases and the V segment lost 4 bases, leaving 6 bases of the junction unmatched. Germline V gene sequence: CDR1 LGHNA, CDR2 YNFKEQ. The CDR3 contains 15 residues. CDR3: CASSRNSGGAGELFF. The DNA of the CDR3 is TGTGCCAGCAGCCGTAATAGCGGGGGAGCCGGGGAGCTGTTTTTT.

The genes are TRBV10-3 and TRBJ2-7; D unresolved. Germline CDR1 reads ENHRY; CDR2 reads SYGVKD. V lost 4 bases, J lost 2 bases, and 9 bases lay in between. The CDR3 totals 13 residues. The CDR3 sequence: CAISVGPAYEQYF. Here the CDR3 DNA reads TGTGCCATCAGTGTTGGTCCAGCCTACGAGCAGTACTTC.

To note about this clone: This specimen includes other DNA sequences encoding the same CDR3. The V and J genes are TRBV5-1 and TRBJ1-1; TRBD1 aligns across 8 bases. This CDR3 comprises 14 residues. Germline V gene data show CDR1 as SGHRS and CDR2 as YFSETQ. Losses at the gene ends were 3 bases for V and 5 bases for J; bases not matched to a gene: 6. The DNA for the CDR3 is TGCGCCAGCAGCTCGCGACAGGGGAGGACTGAAGCTTTCTTT. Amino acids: CASSSRQGRTEAFF.

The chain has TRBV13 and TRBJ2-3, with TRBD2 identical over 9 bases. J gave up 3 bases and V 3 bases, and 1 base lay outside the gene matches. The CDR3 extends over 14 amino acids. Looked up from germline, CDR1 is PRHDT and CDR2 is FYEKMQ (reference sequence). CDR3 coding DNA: TGTGCCAGCAGCTTCGGACTAGCGACAGATACGCAGTATTTT. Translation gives CASSFGLATDTQYF.

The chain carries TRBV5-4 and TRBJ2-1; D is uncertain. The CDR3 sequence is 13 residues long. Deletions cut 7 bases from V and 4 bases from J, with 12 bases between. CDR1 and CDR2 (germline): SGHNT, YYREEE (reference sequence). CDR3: CASALAGYNEQFF. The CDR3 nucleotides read TGTGCCAGCGCGTTGGCAGGATACAATGAGCAGTTCTTC.